This TCR beta chain was identified during a study of regulatory T cells in long-lasting Graves disease. Germline-derived CDR1 and CDR2 are SNHLY and FYNNEI. Trimming removed 9 bases from V and 0 bases from J, with 17 bases in between. The CDR3 is 15 residues long. Through Arm-PCR of CDR3 regions and iRepertoire HTBI primers, TCR beta libraries were built. MiXCR, run by TCRdb on the multiplex PCR reads, gives a single entry per CDR3 protein. The sample holds around 320,000 distinct CDR3 sequences, 16% seen once. This clonotype appeared many times. Described time point: newly diagnosed GD, antithyroid drugs for less than 3 months. Following extraction of RNA from PBMCs, that RNA was used to make the TCR library. This same sample was also taken into another study, of T cells in Graves' hyperthyroidism and ophthalmopathy.

Sequenced material: peripheral blood mononuclear cells (PBMCs), taken at new diagnosis, from a patient treated with antithyroid drugs. The TCR comes from a man aged 35 to 55 with Graves disease. The chain combines TRBV2 with TRBJ1-2; D remains unclear. CDR3 bases: TGTGCCAGTGGTCGGACCCTCGGTTCTAACTATGGCTACACCTTC. Its translation is CASGRTLGSNYGYTF.